The present T cell receptor (beta chain) was sequenced within a study of beta chain features in type 1 diabetes. About the research overall: Healthy donors and patients showed comparable age, gender and cell yields. Study results and limitations: TCRB CDR3s were moderately but significantly shorter in Type 1 diabetes patients in all four CD4+ subsets. Patients' naive, central memory and Treg TCRB repertoires seemed closer to one another than those of healthy donors.

Worth noting for this clone: Its antigen is not known.

The authors took one heparinised blood draw, averaging roughly 120 mL, from each donor. Sorted populations all exceeded 95% purity. V was trimmed by 0 bases and J by 5 bases, leaving 13 bases between them. The CDR3 runs 16 residues. The germline V gene encodes CDR1 SGHAT and CDR2 FQNNGV. Isolated RNA was reverse transcribed in full, so expressed TCRB transcripts were sequenced. The method was immunoSEQ multiplex PCR; TCRdb's version includes in-frame clones alone and lacks a portion of them. In the table there are about 29,000 clones, around three fifths of which are singletons. This TCR was recovered from a young woman with type 1 diabetes. Sequenced input: Tregs from blood. The V call is TRBV11-2, the J call TRBJ2-2, with D tentatively TRBD2 (6 bases). CDR3 residues: CASSLDLVGGTGELFF. Written as DNA, the CDR3 is TGTGCCAGCAGCTTAGATCTAGTCGGAGGGACCGGGGAGCTGTTTTTT.